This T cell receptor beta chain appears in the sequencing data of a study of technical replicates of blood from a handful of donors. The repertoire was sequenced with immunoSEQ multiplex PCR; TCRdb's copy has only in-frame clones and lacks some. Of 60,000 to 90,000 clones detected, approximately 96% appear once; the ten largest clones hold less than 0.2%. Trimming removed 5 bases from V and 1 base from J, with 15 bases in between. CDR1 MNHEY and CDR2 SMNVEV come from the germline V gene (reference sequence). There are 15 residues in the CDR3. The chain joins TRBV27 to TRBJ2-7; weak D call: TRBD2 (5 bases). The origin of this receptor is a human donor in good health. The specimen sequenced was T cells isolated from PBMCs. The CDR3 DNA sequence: TGTGCCAGCAGTCAGACGGCCAGGAGGTCCTACGAGCAGTACTTC. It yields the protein CASSQTARRSYEQYF.